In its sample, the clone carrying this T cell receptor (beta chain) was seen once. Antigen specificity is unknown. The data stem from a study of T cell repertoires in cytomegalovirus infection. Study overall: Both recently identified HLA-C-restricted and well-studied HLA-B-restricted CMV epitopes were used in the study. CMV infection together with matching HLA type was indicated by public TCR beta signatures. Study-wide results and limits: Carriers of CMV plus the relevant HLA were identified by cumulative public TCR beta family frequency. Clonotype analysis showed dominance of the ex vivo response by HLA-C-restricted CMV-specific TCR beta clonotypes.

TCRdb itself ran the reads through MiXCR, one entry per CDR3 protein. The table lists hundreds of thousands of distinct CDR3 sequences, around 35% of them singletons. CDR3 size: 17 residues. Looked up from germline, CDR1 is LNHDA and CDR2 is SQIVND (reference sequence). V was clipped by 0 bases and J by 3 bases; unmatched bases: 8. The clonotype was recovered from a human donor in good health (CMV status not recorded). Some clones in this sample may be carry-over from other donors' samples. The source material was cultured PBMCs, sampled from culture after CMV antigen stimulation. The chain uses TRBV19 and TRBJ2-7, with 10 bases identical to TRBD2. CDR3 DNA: TGTGCCAGTAGTATAGACTCAGCGGGAGGGCCTTTCTACGAGCAGTACTTC. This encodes CASSIDSAGGPFYEQYF.